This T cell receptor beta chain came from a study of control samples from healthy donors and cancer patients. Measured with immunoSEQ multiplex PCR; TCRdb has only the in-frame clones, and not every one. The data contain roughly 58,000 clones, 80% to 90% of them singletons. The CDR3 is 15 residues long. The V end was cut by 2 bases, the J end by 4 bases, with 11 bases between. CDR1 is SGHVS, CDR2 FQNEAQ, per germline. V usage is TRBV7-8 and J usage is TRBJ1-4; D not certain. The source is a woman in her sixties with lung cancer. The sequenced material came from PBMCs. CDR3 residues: CASSLHNSNNEKLFF. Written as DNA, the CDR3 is TGTGCCAGCAGCTTACACAACAGCAATAATGAAAAACTGTTTTTT.